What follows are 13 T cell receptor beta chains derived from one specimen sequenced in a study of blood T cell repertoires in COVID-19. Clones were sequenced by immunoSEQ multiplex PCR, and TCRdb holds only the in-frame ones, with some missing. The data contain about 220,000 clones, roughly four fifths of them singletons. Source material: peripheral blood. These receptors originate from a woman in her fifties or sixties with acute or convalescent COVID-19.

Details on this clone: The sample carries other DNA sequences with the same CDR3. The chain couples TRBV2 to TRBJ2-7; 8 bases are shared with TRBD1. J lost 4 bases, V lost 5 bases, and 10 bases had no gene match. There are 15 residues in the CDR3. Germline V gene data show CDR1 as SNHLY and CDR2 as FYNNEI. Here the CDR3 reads CASSPPGQGAYEQYF. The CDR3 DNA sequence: TGTGCCAGCAGTCCGCCAGGACAGGGAGCTTACGAGCAGTACTTC.

The DNA of the CDR3 is TGTGCCACCAGTGCCGGCGGGATAAGCACAGATACGCAGTATTTT. Translated: CATSAGGISTDTQYF. The gene calls are TRBV24-1 and TRBJ2-3, with D possibly TRBD2 on 6 matching bases. Germline-derived CDR1 and CDR2 are KGHDR and SFDVKD. Trimming took off 5 bases at V and 0 bases at J, with 11 bases between the two ends. The CDR3 is 15 amino acids.

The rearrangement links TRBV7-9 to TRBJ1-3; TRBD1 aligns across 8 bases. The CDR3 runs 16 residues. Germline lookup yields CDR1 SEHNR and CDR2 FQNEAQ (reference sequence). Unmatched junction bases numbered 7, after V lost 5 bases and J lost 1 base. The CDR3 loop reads CASSPSNRGSGNTIYF. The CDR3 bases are TGTGCCAGCAGCCCATCGAACAGGGGGTCTGGAAACACCATATATTTT.

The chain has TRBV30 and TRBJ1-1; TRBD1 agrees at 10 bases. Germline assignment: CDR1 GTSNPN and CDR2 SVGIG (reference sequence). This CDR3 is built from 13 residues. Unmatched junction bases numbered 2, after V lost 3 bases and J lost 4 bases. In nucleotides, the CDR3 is TGTGCCTGGAGAAGGGACAGGGGCACTGAAGCTTTCTTT. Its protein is CAWRRDRGTEAFF.

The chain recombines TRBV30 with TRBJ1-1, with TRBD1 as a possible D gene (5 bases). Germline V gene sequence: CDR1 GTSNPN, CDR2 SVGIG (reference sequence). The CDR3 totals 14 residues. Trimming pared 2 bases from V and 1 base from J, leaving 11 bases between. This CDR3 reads CAWSLWGRNTEAFF. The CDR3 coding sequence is TGTGCCTGGAGTCTCTGGGGCCGGAACACTGAAGCTTTCTTT.

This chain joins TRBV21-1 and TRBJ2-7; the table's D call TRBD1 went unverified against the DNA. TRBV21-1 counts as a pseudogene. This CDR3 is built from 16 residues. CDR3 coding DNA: TGTGCCAGCAACCGCCCTCCCGGGACAGGGACCCACGAGCAGTACTTC. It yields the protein CASNRPPGTGTHEQYF.

This CDR3 reads CASSVPVQGDLFF. The CDR3 bases are TGTGCCAGCAGCGTCCCGGTCCAGGGGGATCTGTTCTTC. The chain couples TRBV5-6 to TRBJ2-1; 7 bases map to TRBD1. The CDR3 is 13 amino acids. Germline assignment: CDR1 SGHDT and CDR2 YYEEEE. V lost 4 bases, J lost 15 bases, and 13 bases stayed unmatched.

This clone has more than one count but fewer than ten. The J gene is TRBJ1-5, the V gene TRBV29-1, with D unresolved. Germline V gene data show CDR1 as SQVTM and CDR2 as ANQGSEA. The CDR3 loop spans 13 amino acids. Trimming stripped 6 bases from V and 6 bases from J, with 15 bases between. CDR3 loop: CSVAPGYGQPQHF. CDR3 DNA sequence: TGCAGCGTCGCTCCGGGTTACGGTCAGCCCCAGCATTTT.

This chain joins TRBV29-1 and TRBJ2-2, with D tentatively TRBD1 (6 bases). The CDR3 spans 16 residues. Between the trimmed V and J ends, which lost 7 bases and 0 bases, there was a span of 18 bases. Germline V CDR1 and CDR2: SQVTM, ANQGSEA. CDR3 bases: TGCAGCGCCCGAGCTGTACAGGGCTCGAACACCGGGGAGCTGTTTTTT. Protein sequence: CSARAVQGSNTGELFF.

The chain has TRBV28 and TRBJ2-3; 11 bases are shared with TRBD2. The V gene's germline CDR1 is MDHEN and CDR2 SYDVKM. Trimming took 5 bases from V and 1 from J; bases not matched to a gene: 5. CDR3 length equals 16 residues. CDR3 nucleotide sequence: TGTGCCAGCAGTAGGCCTAGCGGGGGGCGCACAGATACGCAGTATTTT. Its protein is CASSRPSGGRTDTQYF.

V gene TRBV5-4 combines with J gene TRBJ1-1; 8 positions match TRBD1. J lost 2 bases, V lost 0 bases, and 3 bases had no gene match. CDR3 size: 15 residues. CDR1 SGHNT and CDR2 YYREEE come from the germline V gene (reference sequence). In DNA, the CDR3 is TGTGCCAGCAGCTTGGCCAGGGGGCTAAACACTGAAGCTTTCTTT. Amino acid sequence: CASSLARGLNTEAFF.

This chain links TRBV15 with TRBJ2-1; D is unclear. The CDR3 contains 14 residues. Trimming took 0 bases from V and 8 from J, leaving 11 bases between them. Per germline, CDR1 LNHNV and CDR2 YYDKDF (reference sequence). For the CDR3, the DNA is TGTGCCACCAGCAGAGACCTAGTGGAAGATGAGCAGTTCTTC. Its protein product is CATSRDLVEDEQFF.

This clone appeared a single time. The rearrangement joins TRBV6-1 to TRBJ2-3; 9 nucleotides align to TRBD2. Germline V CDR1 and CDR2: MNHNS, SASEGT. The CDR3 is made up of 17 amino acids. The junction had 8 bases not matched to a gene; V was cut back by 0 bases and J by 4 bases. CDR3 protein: CASSEAEGRLAADTQYF. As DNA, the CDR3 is TGTGCCAGCAGTGAAGCGGAGGGGAGACTAGCGGCAGATACGCAGTATTTT.